This T cell receptor beta chain appears in the sequencing data of a study of cytomegalovirus exposure and HLA in healthy donors listed by TCRdb under 2017. Background on the whole study: According to an earlier analysis of 550 to 700 of the donors, about 179 million T cells yielded 100 million or so unique TCR beta sequences and about 300 Gb of sequence data. Among some 410 genotyped donors of the cohort, an average of about 240,000 unique TCR beta nucleotide sequences was sequenced per donor, of which about 18% were non-productive. HLA typing included class I and class II loci at four-digit resolution. In an earlier analysis of 587 of the donors, high-throughput TCR beta sequencing was used to judge whether each TCR beta V gene segment behaved as functional or pseudogenic. The study used immunosequencing to profile the T cell repertoires of approximately 630 subjects and linked those repertoires to cytomegalovirus serostatus. A later genetic analysis took genome-wide SNP genotypes for about 65% of the 666 donors and used that subset as a discovery cohort. A later analysis re-examined previously published TCR beta repertoires from over 500 donors and added high-resolution HLA genotyping to investigate patterns of TCR occurrence. Along with the approximately 670-subject first cohort, a separate validation cohort of about 110 different subjects was used. Roughly five DR-DQ haplotypes were handled as single units for association and clustering, since linkage in the cohort was strong. The aim of the study was to test whether cataloging public T cell receptors could identify signatures of past pathogen exposure. An early release covering 550 to 700 HLA-typed donors comprised about 320 gigabases of sequencing data and around 85 million unique TCR sequences. Among the roughly 400 genotyped donors, 75% to 90% belonged to the genetic ancestry cluster associated with self-reported Caucasian donors. The number of typed donors differed by locus: 629-630 for A, B, C, DRB1 and DQB1; approximately 530 for DQA1; about 600 for DPA1; and 450 to 480 for DPB1. High-throughput TCR immunosequencing, statistical association of individual TCRs with disease status, and machine learning were combined to predict cytomegalovirus infection status. All discovery cohort repertoires had been generated using a single sequencing platform. In the later analysis, no new phenotypic data were used to find candidate immune exposures; instead, reliance was placed on TCR beta sequences and their occurrence across donors. Donor age, sex, ethnicity and CMV serostatus were compiled together with the repertoire data. General conclusions and limits of the study: Linkage disequilibrium might explain the correlated functional status among segregating V segments, but an unknown experimental factor could not be ruled out. Because the 87-base-pair reads could not distinguish some IMGT-functional V segments, including TRBV6-2 and TRBV6-3, those segments were excluded. Specific HLA alleles were associated with 15,000 to 20,000 TCR beta sequences at a false discovery rate of 0.05 in a later analysis. This cohort had only TCR beta chains sequenced, and the lack of alpha or paired-chain data limited which features could be detected. Broadly in line with IMGT annotations, most TCR beta V segments showed up in productive rearrangements about 87% or about 30% of the time in an earlier analysis of roughly 590 of the donors. Compared with the 666-donor mean, donors in an Asian-associated ancestry cluster had fewer N-insertions in productive TCRs, according to a later genetic analysis. In a later analysis, several top co-occurrence clusters were reported to appear linked to parvovirus B19, influenza, CMV and Epstein-Barr virus. It was suggested by the authors that the approach could potentially be generalized to other disease states and immunological phenotypes. The sequencing pipeline was judged likely to have produced a cluster of highly shared sequence variants as a technical artifact. Strong co-occurrence of HLA alleles, especially DR and DQ, made assigning TCR associations to individual alleles difficult. Because counts were too low, seventeen rarely observed V segments, including chromosome 9 orphons, were excluded from the earlier analysis of 587 of the donors. Most TCR sequences were observed very rarely across donors, whereas some public TCRs were present in many individuals. The study listed 164 TCR beta chains as associated with cytomegalovirus. Immune exposure information for the cohort was limited to CMV serostatus. Because HLA typing was missing for some donors at each locus, association tests included only the typed subset. The presence/absence analyses assumed that sequencing depth was roughly uniform across donors, and that assumption may not be true. A few of the identified cytomegalovirus-associated TCR beta chains were confirmed in vitro to be specific for cytomegalovirus antigens. According to a later analysis, TCR association rates differed among HLA loci, with DRB1 alleles showing the most associated TCRs and HLA-C alleles showing the fewest. A later analysis found that most CMV-associated TCR beta chains appeared HLA-restricted, with HLA associations seemingly driven largely by CMV exposure. A further reported finding was that TCR beta sequences accurately predicted the HLA-A and HLA-B alleles for most subjects in the first cohort. In a later analysis, HLA-associated TCR beta chains showed more clonal expansion and lower generation probabilities than non-associated chains that were equally common. A later genetic analysis associated a missense DCLRE1C variant with V-gene and J-gene trimming of TCR beta chains, and an independent cohort replicated the association. The classifier was reported to diagnose cytomegalovirus status with high specificity and sensitivity in both the original cohort and the validation cohort.

Receptor amplification or capture employed the immunoSEQ multiplex PCR assay. A mixture of 60 forward primers for TCR Vbeta segments and 13 reverse primers for TCR Jbeta segments was used in the multiplex PCR. A multiplex PCR assay on genomic DNA amplified the CDR3 region of rearranged TCR beta genes. The Illumina HiSeq System was used to sequence the amplified TCR beta libraries as 87-base-pair reads. The source study handled its data this way. A later analysis counted some 80 million unique TCR beta chains across the roughly 700 repertoires, and 10 million to 11 million of these chains were shared by at least two donors. A nearest-neighbor algorithm error-corrected the raw reads and collapsed the reads into unique sequences, merging closely related sequences to remove PCR and sequencing errors. CDR3 sequences were aligned to IMGT reference sequences to assign V, D and J gene segments. For a sequence to be retained, at least a six-nucleotide match to both a V gene segment and a J gene segment was required. A rearrangement counted as productive if the CDR3 had no stop codons and remained in frame with V and J, and every other rearrangement counted as non-productive. CDR3 was defined according to IMGT convention as the region running from the second conserved V-encoded cysteine to the conserved J-encoded phenylalanine. Sequences without an unambiguous match to a single V gene segment were excluded from the earlier analysis of about 600 of the donors. In an earlier analysis of several hundred of the donors, V segments were called functional above 56.7% productive rearrangements and were called segregating when the between-donor standard deviation exceeded 5%. A statistical classification framework was built to diagnose cytomegalovirus status from the catalog of TCR beta chain sequences. V and J gene assignment, in a later analysis, came from comparing TCR nucleotide sequences with IMGT/GENE-DB human TR gene sequences. The TCRdist pipeline was used in a later analysis to assign CDR3 sequences and most-parsimonious VDJ recombination scenarios. In a later analysis, every TCR beta chain was defined by the combination of its CDR3 amino acid sequence and its V-gene family, and reads without a unique V-gene family were dropped. As a way to deal with suspected cross-contamination and a sequencing artifact, a later analysis dropped over 550 nucleotide sequences that were highly shared and had low generation probability. In a later analysis, a clonal expansion index was calculated for each public chain from normalized within-repertoire ranks of inferred template counts. Generation probabilities in a later analysis came from a VDJ recombination model fitted to out-of-frame rearrangements, and those results were checked against IGoR. In a later analysis, TCR-TCR, TCR-HLA and TCR-CMV co-occurrence was scored with hypergeometric tests, and a repertoire-size bias correction was applied to TCR pairs. In a later analysis, false discovery rates were estimated by permuting HLA or CMV assignments 20 times. A later analysis grouped co-occurring TCRs with DBSCAN, adding TCRdist sequence similarity when clustering within HLA-allele-positive subsets. Repertoires with fewer than 30,000 or more than 120,000 public chains were left out of co-occurrence clustering, as were about five repertoires with anomalous nucleotide sharing. TCRdb carries this immuneACCESS record with in-frame sequences only. Its versions omit some clonotypes, under half of them owing to an unresolved V gene in the studies checked, with the rest unexplained. That table furnishes V, J and clone size, whereas the DNA furnished D and trimming. For this sample the table gives 35,000 to 50,000 clones, of which about 60% were detected only once. Roughly 9.3% of the sample belongs to the ten largest clones.

V ends up 6 bases short and J 7 bases short, with an unmatched junction base count of 10. As encoded in the germline V gene, CDR1 is SNHLY while CDR2 is FYNNEI. Its CDR3 holds 14 amino acids, cysteine through phenylalanine. CDR3 DNA only is kept here, 42 bases in frame from base 1. About this clone: The specificity of this receptor is unknown. No base quality information exists; no much larger clone differs at one position.

In total, more than 500 healthy bone marrow donors made up the cohort. Cohort members were all nominally healthy when sampled, although unrecorded immune exposures were likely present. CMV serostatus was positive for approximately 300 and negative for about 50% of the roughly 670 cohort members, and was not recorded for this donor. A peripheral blood sample was collected from each donor, and TCR beta sequencing was performed on peripheral blood mononuclear cells. The Qiagen DNeasy Blood Extraction Kit was used to extract genomic DNA from the blood cell samples. The sequenced sample consisted of PBMCs. This TCR was recovered from a human donor in good health. The V and J genes are TRBV2 and TRBJ1-1; TRBD1 aligns with 8 central bases. This receptor has the CDR3 CASRGTGGSGEAFF. The sequenced DNA is TGTGCCAGCAGGGGAACAGGGGGATCTGGTGAAGCTTTCTTT.